This passage covers 29 T cell receptor beta chains from one sample sequenced in a study of cytomegalovirus exposure and HLA in healthy donors. Method: immunoSEQ multiplex PCR; TCRdb's copy keeps in-frame clones and lacks some. This table holds 100,000 to 150,000 clones, approximately 85% found once. Specimen: PBMCs. All receptors derive from a man aged 18 to 35 in good health and CMV-seronegative.

The chain recombines TRBV18 with TRBJ1-5; a possible D gene is TRBD1 (6 bases). Germline CDR1 KGHSH, CDR2 LQKENI. The ends were cut back, 5 bases at V and 4 bases at J, with 15 bases in the middle. The CDR3 totals 15 residues. The CDR3 nucleotides read TGTGCCAGCTCAGCTGGACAGATCCGAAATCAGCCCCAGCATTTT. Protein product: CASSAGQIRNQPQHF.

The chain employs TRBV12-2 and TRBJ2-5; no check of the table's D call, TRBD2, against the DNA was made. TRBV12-2 is reported as a pseudogene. The CDR3 extends over 19 amino acids. CDR3 in DNA: TGTGCAAGTCGCTTAGGTCCGCTAGCGGGGGGCCTAAGCCAAGAGACCCAGTACTTC. Translation gives CASRLGPLAGGLSQETQYF.

The V gene is TRBV5-8, the J gene TRBJ2-2, with a tentative D call TRBD1 (5 bases). Germline CDR1 SGHTS, CDR2 YDEGEE. The CDR3 covers 16 residues. V gave up 0 bases and J gave up 5 bases, with 14 bases separating them. The CDR3 spells CASSLELTASTGELFF. The CDR3 DNA reads as TGTGCCAGCAGCTTGGAGTTGACAGCATCAACCGGGGAGCTGTTTTTT.

The rearrangement uses TRBV6-5 and TRBJ2-2; D gene uncertain. V was clipped by 4 bases and J by 5 bases, with 8 bases between them. The CDR3 consists of 13 residues. The germline gives CDR1 MNHEY, CDR2 SVGAGI. The CDR3 sequence: CASSSPGTGELFF. The CDR3 bases are TGTGCCAGCAGTTCCCCCGGGACCGGGGAGCTGTTTTTT.

The chain links TRBV5-6 to TRBJ1-2, with 9 bases that match TRBD1. Germline V lookup: CDR1 SGHDT, CDR2 YYEEEE. The V segment lost 0 bases and the J segment 4 bases; nucleotides outside the gene matches: 1. The CDR3 sequence is 14 residues long. The CDR3 region has the DNA TGTGCCAGCAGCTTGGTGGGACAGGGCTATGGCTACACCTTC. It yields the protein CASSLVGQGYGYTF.

J is TRBJ2-3 and V is TRBV9; TRBD1 matches 9 bases. CDR1 is SGDLS, CDR2 YYNGEE, per germline. Trimming removed 0 bases from V and 5 bases from J; junction bases left unmatched: 19. This CDR3 has 20 amino acids. The CDR3 bases are TGTGCCAGCAGCGTAGAGTCTTCGGTCTGGAACAGGGGGCCTGGAGATACGCAGTATTTT. It is translated as CASSVESSVWNRGPGDTQYF.

The J gene is TRBJ2-3, the V gene TRBV5-1; possibly TRBD1 for D (10 bases). Germline assignment: CDR1 SGHRS and CDR2 YFSETQ. The CDR3 runs 17 residues. V was clipped by 2 bases and J by 3 bases, with 19 bases between them. The CDR3 region has the DNA TGCGCCAGCAGCTTCCCTAGCGGGACAGGGGTAACAGATACGCAGTATTTT. Protein sequence: CASSFPSGTGVTDTQYF.

This clone has only a few counts. J is TRBJ1-5 and V is TRBV9; no clear D gene. The CDR3 spans 14 residues. Germline V lookup: CDR1 SGDLS, CDR2 YYNGEE. Trimming removed 4 bases from V and 7 bases from J, with 15 bases in between. In DNA form, the CDR3 reads TGTGCCAGCAGCCGGGCGCAGGCGGGCCAGCCCCAGCATTTT. Its protein is CASSRAQAGQPQHF.

This chain uses TRBV7-9 with TRBJ1-3; 8 positions agree with TRBD1. The junction had 4 bases not matched to a gene; V was cut back by 5 bases and J by 1 base. Germline values: CDR1 SEHNR, CDR2 FQNEAQ (reference sequence). The CDR3 spans 15 residues. CDR3 protein: CASSTRTGSGNTIYF. As DNA, the CDR3 is TGTGCCAGCAGCACACGGACAGGGTCTGGAAACACCATATATTTT. Combining the CDR3 with reference TRBV7-9 and TRBJ1-3 gives the whole variable domain DTGVSQNPRHKITKRGQNVTFRCDPISEHNRLYWYRQTLGQGPEFLTYFQNEAQLEKSRLLSDRFSAERPKGSFSTLEIQRTEQGDSAMYLCASSTRTGSGNTIYFGEGSWLTVV.

V gene TRBV25-1 combines with J gene TRBJ2-3; 8 bases fit TRBD1. Germline V gene sequence: CDR1 MGHDK, CDR2 SYGVNS. The CDR3 covers 15 residues. V gave up 3 bases and J gave up 9 bases; unmatched junction bases: 11. In nucleotides, the CDR3 is TGTGCCAGCAGTGATACCGGGACAGGATCGGAAACGCAGTATTTT. Its translation is CASSDTGTGSETQYF. The full variable domain, rest sourced from reference TRBV25-1 and TRBJ2-3, is EADIYQTPRYLVIGTGKKITLECSQTMGHDKMYWYQQDPGMELHLIHYSYGVNSTEKGDLSSESTVSRIRTEHFPLTLESARPSHTSQYLCASSDTGTGSETQYFGPGTRLTVL.

This rearrangement joins TRBV7-9 to TRBJ2-4; maybe TRBD1 (7 bases). Trimming took 2 bases from V and 3 from J, leaving 14 bases between them. Germline CDR1 is SEHNR and CDR2 is FQNEAQ (reference sequence). CDR3 length equals 16 residues. CDR3 sequence: CASSLLLQGGKNIQYF. CDR3 DNA: TGTGCCAGCAGCTTACTTCTTCAGGGGGGCAAAAACATTCAGTACTTC.

The CDR3 DNA follows: TGTGCCAGTAGGGGAGGACTAGCGGGAGAGGAGACCCAGTACTTC. Encoded protein: CASRGGLAGEETQYF. The chain is built from TRBV19 and TRBJ2-5; 13 bases match TRBD2. V trimming: 6 bases; J trimming: 5 bases; junction bases outside the gene matches: 6. Germline loops: CDR1 LNHDA, CDR2 SQIVND (reference sequence). This CDR3 has 15 residues.

The V call is TRBV10-3, the J call TRBJ2-3, with a possible D match to TRBD1 (5 bases). This CDR3 spans 15 amino acids. V was trimmed by 6 bases and J by 0 bases, leaving 13 bases between them. Germline V gene data show CDR1 as ENHRY and CDR2 as SYGVKD. The CDR3 bases are TGTGCCATCAGGGGGCTGGTGGAGAGCACAGATACGCAGTATTTT. Amino acid sequence: CAIRGLVESTDTQYF.

The V call is TRBV7-8, the J call TRBJ1-5; weak D call: TRBD1 (6 bases). The CDR3 has 17 amino acids. V was shortened by 5 bases and J by 1 base, with 18 bases between the two germline ends. Germline V gene sequence: CDR1 SGHVS, CDR2 FQNEAQ. CDR3 DNA sequence: TGTGCCAGCAGCCTGATCGACAGGCCGGGAAGCAATCAGCCCCAGCATTTT. It is translated as CASSLIDRPGSNQPQHF.

This clone was picked up one time. The chain combines TRBV30 with TRBJ1-3; D is ambiguous. Trimming stripped 0 bases from V and 0 bases from J, with 15 bases between. The germline V gene encodes CDR1 GTSNPN and CDR2 SVGIG (reference sequence). The CDR3 extends over 17 amino acids. CDR3 region: CAWSVVQLPLSGNTIYF. Written as DNA, the CDR3 is TGTGCCTGGAGTGTTGTACAGTTGCCCCTCTCTGGAAACACCATATATTTT.

The chain uses TRBV27 and TRBJ2-1; 9 nucleotides agree with TRBD1. With 9 bases clipped from V and 3 bases from J, the junction kept 6 bases outside the gene matches. Germline CDR1 is MNHEY and CDR2 is SMNVEV (reference sequence). The CDR3 is made up of 14 amino acids. Here the CDR3 reads CASAQGANYNEQFF. The CDR3, as DNA: TGTGCCAGTGCACAGGGGGCGAACTACAATGAGCAGTTCTTC.

The gene calls are TRBV5-5 and TRBJ2-2; 7 nucleotides align to TRBD2. The germline gives CDR1 SGHKS, CDR2 YYEKEE (reference sequence). The V and J ends lost 3 bases and 3 bases, in that order; junction bases with no gene match: 8. The CDR3 consists of 16 residues. CDR3 sequence: CASSSRRETDTGELFF. In DNA, the CDR3 is TGTGCCAGCAGCTCTCGGCGGGAGACGGACACCGGGGAGCTGTTTTTT.

The chain recombines TRBV5-1 with TRBJ2-2; the match to TRBD1 covers 8 bases. Germline loops: CDR1 SGHRS, CDR2 YFSETQ. The junction had 12 bases not matched to a gene; V was cut back by 4 bases and J by 4 bases. The CDR3 is made up of 17 amino acids. The CDR3 coding sequence is TGCGCCAGCAGCCCCTTCGGACAGGGACGTAGCACCGGGGAGCTGTTTTTT. Its protein product is CASSPFGQGRSTGELFF.

The chain joins TRBV6-4 to TRBJ1-2; tentative D call: TRBD1 (5 bases). Germline V gene sequence: CDR1 MRHNA, CDR2 SNTAGT. There are 16 residues in the CDR3. V was shortened by 7 bases and J by 0 bases, with 18 bases between the two germline ends. CDR3 DNA: TGTGCCAGCACCCACTTACGGGACTCTGCTAACTATGGCTACACCTTC. Its protein is CASTHLRDSANYGYTF.

The chain joins TRBV6-6 to TRBJ2-3; a possible D gene is TRBD1 (5 bases). This CDR3 region has 15 residues. Germline assignment: CDR1 MNHNY and CDR2 SVGAGI (reference sequence). V lost 4 bases and J 3 bases, leaving 14 bases between the germline ends. The CDR3, as DNA: TGTGCCAGCAGTTCGGACAAGGGGTCGACAGATACGCAGTATTTT. This codes for CASSSDKGSTDTQYF.

This clone was seen more than once but under ten times. The V call is TRBV12-5, the J call TRBJ2-7, with TRBD1 matching over 9 bases. The CDR3 runs 16 residues. Germline V gene data show CDR1 as LGHNT and CDR2 as FRNRAP. J was trimmed by 4 bases and V by 0 bases; bases with no gene match: 7. CDR3 nucleotides: TGTGCTAGTGGTTTGGTACAGGGGACAGGGATATACGAGCAGTACTTC. This translates into CASGLVQGTGIYEQYF.

The genes are TRBV7-9 and TRBJ2-1, with 10 bases identical to TRBD2. The J segment lost 0 bases and the V segment lost 5 bases, leaving 4 bases of the junction unmatched. The CDR3 loop spans 16 amino acids. Looked up from germline, CDR1 is SEHNR and CDR2 is FQNEAQ (reference sequence). DNA for the CDR3: TGTGCCAGCAGCGGACCTAGCGGGAGCTCCTACAATGAGCAGTTCTTC. Protein sequence: CASSGPSGSSYNEQFF.

V is TRBV7-9 and J is TRBJ2-7; 10 nucleotides align to TRBD1. The germline V gene has CDR1 SEHNR and CDR2 FQNEAQ (reference sequence). The CDR3 extends over 15 amino acids. With 0 bases clipped from V and 5 bases from J, the junction kept 4 bases outside the gene matches. Written as DNA, the CDR3 is TGTGCCAGCAGCTTAGCGGACAGGGGGGTGGACGAGCAGTACTTC. Protein product: CASSLADRGVDEQYF.

This clone showed up just a few times. This chain links TRBV2 with TRBJ1-5; D is unclear. The CDR3 loop spans 14 amino acids. From germline, CDR1 is SNHLY and CDR2 FYNNEI. With 6 bases removed from V and 6 bases from J, the gap between germline ends came to 15 bases. The CDR3 DNA follows: TGTGCCAGCAGCCCCCGACCCGGGAGTCAGCCCCAGCATTTT. The encoded protein is CASSPRPGSQPQHF.

This clone was counted a single time. This chain joins TRBV16 and TRBJ1-2, with 11 bases fitting TRBD1. The germline V gene encodes CDR1 KGHSY and CDR2 FQNENV. This CDR3 region has 15 residues. J lost 7 bases, V lost 5 bases, and 9 bases had no gene match. For the CDR3, the DNA is TGTGCCAGCAGCGCTGGACAGGGGGCAACGGGTGGCTACACCTTC. Its protein product is CASSAGQGATGGYTF.

This clone appeared many times. The rearrangement links TRBV6-1 to TRBJ1-2; the D gene is possibly TRBD1 (5 bases). V lost 4 bases and J 4 bases, leaving 7 bases between the germline ends. This CDR3 region has 12 residues. Germline CDR1 is MNHNS and CDR2 is SASEGT. CDR3 nucleotide sequence: TGTGCCAGCAGTGTGCAGGGCTATGGCTACACCTTC. The encoded protein is CASSVQGYGYTF.

Only one count was recorded for this clone. The chain is built from TRBV5-4 and TRBJ2-2, with a tentative D call TRBD2 (5 bases). The CDR3 extends over 15 amino acids. The ends were cut back, 4 bases at V and 2 bases at J, with 12 bases in the middle. Germline CDR1 reads SGHNT; CDR2 reads YYREEE (reference sequence). CDR3: CASSGTGGNTGELFF. Here the CDR3 DNA reads TGTGCCAGCAGCGGCACCGGAGGCAACACCGGGGAGCTGTTTTTT.

CDR3 loop: CASSIDSASSYNEQFF. CDR3 in DNA: TGTGCCAGTAGTATAGATTCAGCTAGCTCCTACAATGAGCAGTTCTTC. V gene TRBV19 combines with J gene TRBJ2-1; D gene unclear. Between the trimmed V and J ends, which lost 0 bases and 0 bases, there was a span of 9 bases. CDR3 length: 16 amino acids. The V gene's germline CDR1 is LNHDA and CDR2 SQIVND (reference sequence).

The chain has TRBV16 and TRBJ2-1; D is ambiguous. Between the trimmed V and J ends, which lost 4 bases and 5 bases, there was a span of 30 bases. The CDR3 is 20 amino acids. Germline lookup yields CDR1 KGHSY and CDR2 FQNENV. The CDR3 DNA follows: TGTGCCAGCAGCCCCCCCCTCCCCTTCACAGCTTGGGTGTGGGACAATGAGCAGTTCTTC. It yields the protein CASSPPLPFTAWVWDNEQFF.